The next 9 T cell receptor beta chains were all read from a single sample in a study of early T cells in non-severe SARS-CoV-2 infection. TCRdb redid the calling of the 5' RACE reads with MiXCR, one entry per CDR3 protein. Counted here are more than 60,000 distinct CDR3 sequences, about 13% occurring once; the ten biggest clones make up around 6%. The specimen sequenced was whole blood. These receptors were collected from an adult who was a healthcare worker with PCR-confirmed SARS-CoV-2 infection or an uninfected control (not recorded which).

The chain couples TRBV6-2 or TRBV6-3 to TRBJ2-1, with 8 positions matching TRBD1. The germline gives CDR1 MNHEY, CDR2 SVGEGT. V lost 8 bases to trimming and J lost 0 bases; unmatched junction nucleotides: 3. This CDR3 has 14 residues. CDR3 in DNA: TGTGCCAGCGCAGGACAGGGCTCCTACAATGAGCAGTTCTTC. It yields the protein CASAGQGSYNEQFF.

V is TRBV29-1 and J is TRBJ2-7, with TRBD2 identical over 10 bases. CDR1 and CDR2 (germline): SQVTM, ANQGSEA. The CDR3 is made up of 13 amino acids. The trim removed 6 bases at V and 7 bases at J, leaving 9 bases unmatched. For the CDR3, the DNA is TGCAGCGTCGAGACTAGCGGGCCTTCGGAGCAGTACTTC. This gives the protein CSVETSGPSEQYF.

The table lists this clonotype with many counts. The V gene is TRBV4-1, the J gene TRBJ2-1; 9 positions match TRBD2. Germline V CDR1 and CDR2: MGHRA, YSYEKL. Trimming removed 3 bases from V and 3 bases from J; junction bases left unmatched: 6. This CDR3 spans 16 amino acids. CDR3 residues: CASSQRLADDYNEQFF. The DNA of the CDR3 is TGCGCCAGCAGCCAGCGACTAGCGGACGACTACAATGAGCAGTTCTTC.

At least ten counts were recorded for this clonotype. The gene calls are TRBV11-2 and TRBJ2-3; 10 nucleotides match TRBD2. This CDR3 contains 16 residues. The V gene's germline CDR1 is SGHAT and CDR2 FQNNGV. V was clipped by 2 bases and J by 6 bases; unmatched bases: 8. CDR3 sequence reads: CASSLRLAGARDTQYF. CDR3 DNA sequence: TGTGCCAGCAGCTTACGCCTAGCGGGGGCCCGGGATACGCAGTATTTT.

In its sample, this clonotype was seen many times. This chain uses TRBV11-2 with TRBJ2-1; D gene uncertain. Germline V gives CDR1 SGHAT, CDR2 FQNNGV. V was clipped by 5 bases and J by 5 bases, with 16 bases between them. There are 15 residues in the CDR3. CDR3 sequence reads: CASSLRVAQDNEQFF. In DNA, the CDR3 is TGTGCCAGCAGCCTCCGAGTAGCCCAAGACAATGAGCAGTTCTTC.

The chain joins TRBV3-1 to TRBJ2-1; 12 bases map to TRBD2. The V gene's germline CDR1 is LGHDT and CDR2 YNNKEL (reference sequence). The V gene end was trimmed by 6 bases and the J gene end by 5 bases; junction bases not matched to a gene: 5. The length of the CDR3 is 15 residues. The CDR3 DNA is TGTGCCAGCAGTCTAGCGGGGGGGCGAGACAATGAGCAGTTCTTC. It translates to CASSLAGGRDNEQFF.

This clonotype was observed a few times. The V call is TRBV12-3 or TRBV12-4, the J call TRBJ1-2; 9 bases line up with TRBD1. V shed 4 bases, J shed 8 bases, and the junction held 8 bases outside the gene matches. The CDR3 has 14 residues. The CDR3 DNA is TGTGCCAGCAGTTCGGACAGGGGCCTGGCGGGCTACACCTTC. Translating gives CASSSDRGLAGYTF.

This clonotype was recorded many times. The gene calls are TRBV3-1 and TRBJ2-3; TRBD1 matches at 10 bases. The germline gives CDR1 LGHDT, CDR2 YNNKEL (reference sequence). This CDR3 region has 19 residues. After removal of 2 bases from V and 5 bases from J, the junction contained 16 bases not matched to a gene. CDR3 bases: TGTGCCAGCAGCCAAAAACGGCCCCGGACAGGGGGAAGTGAAGATACGCAGTATTTT. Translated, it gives CASSQKRPRTGGSEDTQYF.

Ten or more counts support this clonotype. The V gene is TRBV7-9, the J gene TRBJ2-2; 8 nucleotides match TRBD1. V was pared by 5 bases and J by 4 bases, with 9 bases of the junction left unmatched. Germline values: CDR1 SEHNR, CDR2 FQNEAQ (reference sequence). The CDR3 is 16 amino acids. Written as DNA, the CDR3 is TGTGCCAGCAGCCTAACCCGGGACAGGCTCACCGGGGAGCTGTTTTTT. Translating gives CASSLTRDRLTGELFF.